The next 17 T cell receptor beta chains were all read from a single sample in a study of blood T cell repertoires in COVID-19. Some clones are missing from TCRdb's copy, which holds only in-frame ones; the method was immunoSEQ multiplex PCR. The table has around 99,000 clones, over 65% seen once; the top ten hold around a sixth. The source material was peripheral blood. The origin of the receptors is a woman aged 60-75 years with acute or convalescent COVID-19.

This clone was recorded a few times. V and J are TRBV10-2 and TRBJ1-1; D gene unclear. Between the trimmed V and J ends, which lost 5 bases and 4 bases, there was a span of 8 bases. CDR1 is WSHSY, CDR2 SAAADI, per germline. There are 12 residues in the CDR3. The CDR3 is CASSSRGTEAFF. DNA for the CDR3: TGCGCCAGCAGTTCACGGGGCACTGAAGCTTTCTTT.

The chain combines TRBV3-1 (or the pseudogene TRBV3-2) with TRBJ2-1; D unclear. Germline CDR1 and CDR2: LGHDT and YNNKEL (reference sequence). V lost 3 bases and J lost 10, with 10 bases in between. The CDR3 runs 12 residues. The CDR3 region has the DNA TGTGCCAGCAGCCATCTCCTAGAGGAGCAGTTCTTC. Translating it yields CASSHLLEEQFF.

A note on this clone: One end of the junction is discordant with germline, which a read error may explain. Distinct nucleotide sequences in the sample also encode this CDR3. This rearrangement joins TRBV10-3 to TRBJ1-1; 10 bases fit TRBD1. This CDR3 has 14 residues. Germline V lookup: CDR1 ENHRY, CDR2 SYGVKD. The DNA for the CDR3 is TGCGCCATCACCGCGGGACAGGGGTACACTGAAGCTTTCTTT. Its protein product is CAITAGQGYTEAFF.

The chain couples TRBV6-5 to TRBJ1-5; D is perhaps TRBD1 (6 bases). V was pared by 5 bases and J by 6 bases, with 11 bases between. CDR3 size: 13 residues. The germline gives CDR1 MNHEY, CDR2 SVGAGI. CDR3 in amino acids: CASSPDRFQPQHF. The CDR3 region has the DNA TGTGCCAGCAGTCCTGACAGGTTTCAGCCCCAGCATTTT.

This sequence joins TRBV19 and TRBJ2-3, with a tentative D call TRBD1 (5 bases). Trimming shortened V by 5 bases and J by 2 bases, and 11 bases separated the two germline ends. The CDR3 runs to 14 residues. Germline values: CDR1 LNHDA, CDR2 SQIVND (reference sequence). The CDR3 sequence: CASSSRQYTDTQYF. CDR3 bases: TGTGCCAGTAGTTCCCGACAGTACACAGATACGCAGTATTTT.

The gene calls are TRBV19 and TRBJ2-5; 12 bases are shared with TRBD2. Germline CDR1 and CDR2: LNHDA and SQIVND (reference sequence). The V and J ends lost 4 bases and 1 base, in that order; junction bases with no gene match: 1. The CDR3 totals 15 residues. The chain's CDR3 is CASSRGLAGQETQYF. CDR3 in DNA: TGTGCCAGTAGTAGGGGACTAGCGGGCCAAGAGACCCAGTACTTC.

This chain joins TRBV5-1 and TRBJ1-4; 7 positions match TRBD1. The CDR3 spans 14 residues. V shed 0 bases and J 8 bases; nucleotides not matched to a gene: 4. Per the germline V gene, CDR1 is SGHRS and CDR2 is YFSETQ. CDR3 sequence (DNA): TGCGCCAGCAGCTTGGAAAGGGGGCGGGAAAAACTGTTTTTT. Translation gives CASSLERGREKLFF.

The chain employs TRBV2 and TRBJ2-2, with D possibly TRBD1 on 5 matching bases. V was clipped by 3 bases and J by 3 bases, with 11 bases between them. The CDR3 is made up of 15 amino acids. CDR1 SNHLY and CDR2 FYNNEI come from the germline V gene. CDR3 nucleotide sequence: TGTGCCAGCAGTGATCAGGGTGCTTACACCGGGGAGCTGTTTTTT. Its translation is CASSDQGAYTGELFF.

CDR3 in amino acids: CSVSKRGGTDTQYF. The CDR3 nucleotides are TGCAGCGTTTCTAAGCGGGGGGGCACAGATACGCAGTATTTT. The chain carries TRBV29-1 and TRBJ2-3; 9 nucleotides agree with TRBD2. The CDR3 extends over 14 amino acids. Trimming took 5 bases from V and 1 from J; bases not matched to a gene: 4. Germline CDR1 reads SQVTM; CDR2 reads ANQGSEA.

The chain has TRBV6-5 and TRBJ1-1; tentative D call: TRBD1 (5 bases). The germline CDR1 and CDR2 sequences are MNHEY and SVGAGI. V was clipped by 11 bases and J by 0 bases, with 13 bases between them. The CDR3 runs 13 residues. CDR3 nucleotide sequence: TGTGCCGGGGGGAGCACTCTGAACACTGAAGCTTTCTTT. It codes for CAGGSTLNTEAFF.

The V and J genes are TRBV18 and TRBJ1-2; no reliable D call. This CDR3 contains 15 residues. V gave up 5 bases and J gave up 2 bases, with 15 bases separating them. CDR1 and CDR2 from the germline V gene are KGHSH and LQKENI. The CDR3, as DNA: TGTGCCAGCTCAGAGCAGGTAGTCCACAACTATGGCTACACCTTC. This encodes CASSEQVVHNYGYTF.

This clone was detected only a few times. V usage is TRBV6-5 and J usage is TRBJ1-5; D is possibly TRBD1 (5 bases). Trimming removed 4 bases from V and 3 bases from J, with 13 bases in between. CDR1 and CDR2 from the germline V gene are MNHEY and SVGAGI. The length of the CDR3 is 15 residues. The CDR3 DNA follows: TGTGCCAGCAGTTCCCTGGCAGGGTACAATCAGCCCCAGCATTTT. Translation: CASSSLAGYNQPQHF.

The chain carries TRBV28 and TRBJ2-1; 7 bases are shared with TRBD1. Germline CDR1 reads MDHEN; CDR2 reads SYDVKM. After removal of 7 bases from V and 8 bases from J, the junction contained 14 bases not matched to a gene. The CDR3 contains 15 residues. Here the CDR3 DNA reads TGTGCCAGCAACGAAGTGACAGGGCTCTTCGATGAGCAGTTCTTC. Its protein product is CASNEVTGLFDEQFF. Full variable domain (outside the CDR3, taken from reference TRBV28 and TRBJ2-1): DVKVTQSSRYLVKRTGEKVFLECVQDMDHENMFWYRQDPGLGLRLIYFSYDVKMKEKGDIPEGYSVSREKKERFSLILESASTNQTSMYLCASNEVTGLFDEQFFGPGTRLTVL.

The rearrangement uses TRBV6-1 and TRBJ1-5; D gene unclear. Germline V gene sequence: CDR1 MNHNS, CDR2 SASEGT. The CDR3 extends over 13 amino acids. V lost 2 bases and J 4 bases, leaving 6 bases between the germline ends. The CDR3 DNA follows: TGTGCCAGCAGTGAATCCAGAAATCAGCCCCAGCATTTT. This codes for CASSESRNQPQHF.

The V call is TRBV7-9, the J call TRBJ1-4; D is ambiguous. Germline CDR1 and CDR2: SEHNR and FQNEAQ (reference sequence). Trimming took off 4 bases at V and 3 bases at J, with 3 bases between the two ends. CDR3 length: 12 amino acids. CDR3 amino acids: CASSSPNEKLFF. CDR3 DNA sequence: TGTGCCAGCAGCTCTCCTAATGAAAAACTGTTTTTT. Full variable domain (remainder filled in from reference TRBV7-9 and TRBJ1-4): DTGVSQNPRHKITKRGQNVTFRCDPISEHNRLYWYRQTLGQGPEFLTYFQNEAQLEKSRLLSDRFSAERPKGSFSTLEIQRTEQGDSAMYLCASSSPNEKLFFGSGTQLSVL.

The genes are TRBV19 and TRBJ1-2, with D possibly TRBD1 on 5 matching bases. In germline, CDR1 is LNHDA, CDR2 SQIVND (reference sequence). V was trimmed by 5 bases and J by 4 bases, leaving 17 bases between them. This CDR3 has 15 amino acids. This chain's CDR3 is CASSPRGTLSYGYTF. CDR3 DNA sequence: TGTGCCAGTAGTCCCCGAGGGACTCTCAGCTATGGCTACACCTTC.

This rearrangement joins TRBV7-2 to TRBJ1-5; D is uncertain. The CDR3 contains 13 residues. V lost 3 bases and J lost 7, with 10 bases in between. Germline CDR1 SGHTA, CDR2 FQGNSA. This CDR3 reads CASSFFTDQPQHF. In nucleotides, the CDR3 is TGTGCCAGCAGCTTTTTTACAGACCAGCCCCAGCATTTT.